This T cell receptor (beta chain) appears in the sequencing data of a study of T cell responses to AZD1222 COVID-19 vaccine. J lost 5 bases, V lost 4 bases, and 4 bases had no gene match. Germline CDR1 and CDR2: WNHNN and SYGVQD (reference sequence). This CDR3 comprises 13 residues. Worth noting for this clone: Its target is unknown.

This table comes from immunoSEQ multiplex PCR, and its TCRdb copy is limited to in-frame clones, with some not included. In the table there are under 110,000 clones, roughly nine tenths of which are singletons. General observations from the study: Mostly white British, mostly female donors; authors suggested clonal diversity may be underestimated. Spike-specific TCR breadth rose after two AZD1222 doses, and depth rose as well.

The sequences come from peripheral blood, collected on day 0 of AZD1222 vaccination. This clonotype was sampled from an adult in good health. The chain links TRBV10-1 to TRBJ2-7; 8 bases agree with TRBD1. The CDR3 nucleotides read TGCGCCAGCAGTGGACAGGGGCCCGACGAGCAGTACTTC. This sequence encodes CASSGQGPDEQYF.